This T cell receptor beta chain was documented in a study of shared clonotypes between healthy human individuals. Generated by immunoSEQ multiplex PCR, the TCRdb table keeps only in-frame clones and is missing some. The sample lists roughly 2.6 million clones, about 92% occurring once. The CDR3 has 14 residues. Trimming removed 6 bases from V and 5 bases from J, with 16 bases in between. Germline V gives CDR1 WNHNN, CDR2 SYGVQD (reference sequence). The receptor comes from a man aged 18 to 35 in good health. The specimen was naive CD4+ T cells sorted from blood. The subset: CD45RA+ positively selected. The chain carries TRBV10-1 and TRBJ1-1; no reliable D call. As DNA, the CDR3 is TGCGCCAGCAGCCCGGGCCGGGCCCTGACTGAAGCTTTCTTT. Its translation is CASSPGRALTEAFF.